This T cell receptor beta chain was observed in a study of molecular identifiers for immune sequencing clone quantification. One entry per CDR3 protein, called by TCRdb with MiXCR from the PCR reads. The table lists under 800,000 distinct CDR3 sequences, 25% of them singletons. V shed 3 bases, J shed 3 bases, and the junction held 5 bases outside the gene matches. The CDR3 contains 14 residues. Germline assignment: CDR1 SQVTM and CDR2 ANQGSEA. In its sample, this clonotype was seen a few times. This may arise from a read error, as a much more abundant clone is one base away. Sequencing input: naive CD8+ T cells from blood, with Jurkat cell RNA spiked in. The subset here: FACS-sorted CD8+CD4-CCR7+CD45RA+ naive T cells. The clonotype was recovered from a human donor in good health. Some libraries in this study had Jurkat cell RNA spiked in. The V gene is TRBV29-1, the J gene TRBJ1-1, with 9 bases lining up with TRBD1. CDR3: CSVEGDREHTEAFF. CDR3 DNA: TGCAGCGTTGAGGGGGACAGGGAGCACACTGAAGCTTTCTTT.